What follows is one T cell receptor (beta chain) and its context. The CDR3 sequence is 13 residues long. Trimming pared 5 bases from V and 3 bases from J, leaving 11 bases between. Germline V gene lookup returns CDR1 GTSNPN and CDR2 SVGIG (reference sequence). The sample comes from a study of blood T cell repertoires in COVID-19. In the original analysis: Counts of nucleated cells, estimated from reference gene primer amplification, were obtained. The method was immunoSEQ multiplex PCR; TCRdb's version includes in-frame clones alone and lacks a portion of them. The DNA was the basis for D and trimming; V, J and clone size are from that table. The data contain about 74,000 clones, roughly 87% of them singletons.

The chain employs TRBV30 and TRBJ1-3; D remains ambiguous. The TCR originated in a woman older than 75 with active or convalescent COVID-19. The sample taken for sequencing was peripheral blood. The CDR3 here is CAWRPTFGNTIYF. The CDR3 DNA sequence: TGTGCCTGGCGGCCGACATTTGGAAACACCATATATTTT.